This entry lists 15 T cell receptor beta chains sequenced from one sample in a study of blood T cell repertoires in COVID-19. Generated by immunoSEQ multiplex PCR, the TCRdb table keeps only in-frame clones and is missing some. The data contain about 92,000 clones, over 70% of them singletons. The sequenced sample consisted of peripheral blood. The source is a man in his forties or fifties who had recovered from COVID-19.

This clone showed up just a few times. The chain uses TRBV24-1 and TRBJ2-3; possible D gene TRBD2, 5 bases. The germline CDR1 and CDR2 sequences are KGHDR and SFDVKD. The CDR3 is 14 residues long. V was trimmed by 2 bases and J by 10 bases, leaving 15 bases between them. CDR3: CATSDSYGVSAQYF. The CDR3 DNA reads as TGTGCCACCAGTGATTCTTACGGGGTCAGTGCGCAGTATTTT.

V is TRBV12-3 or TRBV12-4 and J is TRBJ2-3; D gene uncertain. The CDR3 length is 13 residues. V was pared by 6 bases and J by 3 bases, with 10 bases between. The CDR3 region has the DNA TGTGCCAGCAGGTCAAGAGAGACAGATACGCAGTATTTT. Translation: CASRSRETDTQYF.

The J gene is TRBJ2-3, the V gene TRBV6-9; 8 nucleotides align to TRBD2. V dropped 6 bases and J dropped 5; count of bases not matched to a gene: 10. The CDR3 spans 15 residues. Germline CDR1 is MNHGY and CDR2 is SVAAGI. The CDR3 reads CASRYISGEGDTQYF. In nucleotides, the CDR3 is TGTGCCAGCAGGTACATTAGCGGGGAAGGAGATACGCAGTATTTT.

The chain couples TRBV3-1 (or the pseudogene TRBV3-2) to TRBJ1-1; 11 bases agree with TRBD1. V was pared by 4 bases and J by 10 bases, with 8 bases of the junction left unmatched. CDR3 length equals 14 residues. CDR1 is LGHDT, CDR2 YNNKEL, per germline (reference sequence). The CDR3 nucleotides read TGTGCCAGCAGCCTCAAACCCGGGACAGGGGGAGCTTTCTTT. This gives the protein CASSLKPGTGGAFF.

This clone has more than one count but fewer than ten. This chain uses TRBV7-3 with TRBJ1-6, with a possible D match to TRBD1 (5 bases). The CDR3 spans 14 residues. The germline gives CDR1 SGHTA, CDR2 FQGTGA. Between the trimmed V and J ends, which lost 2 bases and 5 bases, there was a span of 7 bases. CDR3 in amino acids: CASSLGGNNSPLHF. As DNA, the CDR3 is TGTGCCAGCAGCTTAGGGGGGAATAATTCACCCCTCCACTTT.

The CDR3 loop is CASSYGRAQYF. CDR3 coding DNA: TGTGCCAGCAGTTATGGGCGGGCGCAGTACTTC. The rearrangement uses TRBV6-5 and TRBJ2-5, with TRBD2 as a possible D gene (5 bases). Germline CDR1 and CDR2: MNHEY and SVGAGI. This CDR3 comprises 11 residues. The V end was cut by 3 bases, the J end by 11 bases, with 10 bases between.

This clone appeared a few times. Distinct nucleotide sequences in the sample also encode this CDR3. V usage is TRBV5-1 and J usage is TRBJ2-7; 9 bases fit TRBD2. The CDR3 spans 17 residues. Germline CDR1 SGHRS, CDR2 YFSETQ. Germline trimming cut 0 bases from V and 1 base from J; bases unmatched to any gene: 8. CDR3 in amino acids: CASSLGGGGAGSYEQYF. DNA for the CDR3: TGCGCCAGCAGCTTGGGGGGCGGGGGGGCCGGATCCTACGAGCAGTACTTC.

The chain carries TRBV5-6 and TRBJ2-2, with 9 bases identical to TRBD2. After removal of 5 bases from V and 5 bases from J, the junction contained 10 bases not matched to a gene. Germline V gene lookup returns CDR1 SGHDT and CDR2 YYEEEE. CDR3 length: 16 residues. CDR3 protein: CASSSDSGRGTGELFF. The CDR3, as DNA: TGTGCCAGCAGTTCTGATAGCGGGAGAGGAACCGGGGAGCTGTTTTTT.

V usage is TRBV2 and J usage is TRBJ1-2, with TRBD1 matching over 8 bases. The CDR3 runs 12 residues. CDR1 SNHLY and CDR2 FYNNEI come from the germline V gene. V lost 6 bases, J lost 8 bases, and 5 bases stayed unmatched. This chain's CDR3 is CASRGQVWGYTF. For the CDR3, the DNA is TGTGCCAGCAGGGGACAGGTCTGGGGCTACACCTTC.

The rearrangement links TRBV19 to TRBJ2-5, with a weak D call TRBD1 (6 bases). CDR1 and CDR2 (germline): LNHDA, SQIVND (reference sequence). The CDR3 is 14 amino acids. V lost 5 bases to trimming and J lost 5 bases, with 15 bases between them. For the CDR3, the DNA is TGTGCCAGTAGTCTTCAGACAGGACGGGAGACCCAGTACTTC. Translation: CASSLQTGRETQYF.

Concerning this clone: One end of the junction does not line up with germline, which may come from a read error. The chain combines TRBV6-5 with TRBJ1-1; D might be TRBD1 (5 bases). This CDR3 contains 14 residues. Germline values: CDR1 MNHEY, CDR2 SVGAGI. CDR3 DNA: TGTGCCAGCAGCGATATCGACAGAGTCGTCCAGCTCCTCTTT. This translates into CASSDIDRVVQLLF.

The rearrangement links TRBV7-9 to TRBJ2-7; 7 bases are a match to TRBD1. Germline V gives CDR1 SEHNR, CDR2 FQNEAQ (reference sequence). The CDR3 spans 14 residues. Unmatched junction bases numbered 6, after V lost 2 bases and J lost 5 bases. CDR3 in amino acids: CASSLTGAPNEQYF. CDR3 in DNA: TGTGCCAGCAGCTTAACAGGGGCCCCCAACGAGCAGTACTTC.

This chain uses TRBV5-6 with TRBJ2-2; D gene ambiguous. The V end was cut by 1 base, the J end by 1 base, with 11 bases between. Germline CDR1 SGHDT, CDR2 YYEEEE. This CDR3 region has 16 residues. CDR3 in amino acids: CASSLLVVRNTGELFF. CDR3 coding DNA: TGTGCCAGCAGCTTGTTGGTGGTCAGGAACACCGGGGAGCTGTTTTTT.

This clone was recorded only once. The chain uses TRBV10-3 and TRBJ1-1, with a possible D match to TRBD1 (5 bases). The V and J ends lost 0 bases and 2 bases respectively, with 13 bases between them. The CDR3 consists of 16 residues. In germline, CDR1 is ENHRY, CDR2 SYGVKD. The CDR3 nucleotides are TGTGCCATCAGTGAGTCGTCGCAGGGCATTAACACTGAAGCTTTCTTT. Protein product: CAISESSQGINTEAFF.

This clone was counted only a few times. The CDR3 DNA reads as TGTGCCTGGGCGGACAGGGCTATAATGTCCCTCCACTTT. This gives the protein CAWADRAIMSLHF. The chain couples TRBV30 to TRBJ1-6; TRBD1 aligns across 8 bases. The V gene end was trimmed by 5 bases and the J gene end by 14 bases; junction bases not matched to a gene: 11. This CDR3 has 13 amino acids. Germline V gene data show CDR1 as GTSNPN and CDR2 as SVGIG (reference sequence).